This is a list of T cell receptor beta chains from one sample in a study of T cells in Graves' hyperthyroidism and ophthalmopathy. TCRdb re-called the multiplex PCR reads through MiXCR, storing one row per CDR3 protein. The repertoire holds 750,000 to 950,000 distinct CDR3 sequences, with over 35% as singletons. Source material: blood. Receptors were obtained from a man between 18 and 29 years old with Graves' hyperthyroidism. The conserved cysteine and the conserved F or W are not part of the CDR3 here.

TRBJ2-7	TRBV12-3/TRBV12-4	ASSFSVPGRGGYEQY
TRBJ2-5	TRBV15	ATSREGVGVGTQY
TRBJ1-2	TRBV7-3	ASSRSGQGRFQGYT
TRBJ1-4	TRBV10-3	AISGGRDGNEKLF
TRBJ2-5	TRBV29-1	SLDSGVGETQY
TRBJ2-2	TRBV9	ASSVAGVAGAADTGELF
TRBJ1-3	TRBV9	ASSPLGLGDTIY
TRBJ2-5	TRBV2	ASTAGDREETQY
TRBJ1-4	TRBV7-9	ASSFEGNEKLF
TRBJ1-6	TRBV6-4	ASSGDRNSPLH
TRBJ1-1	TRBV7-9	ASSLANGATEAF
TRBJ1-5	TRBV20-1	SVEGQGGGGQPQH
TRBJ1-5	TRBV20-1	SARIRSNQPQH
TRBJ2-2	TRBV10-3	ASTGAMNTGELF
TRBJ2-7	TRBV19	ASSPDGTFYEQY
TRBJ2-2	TRBV19	ASSRVGQSAGELF